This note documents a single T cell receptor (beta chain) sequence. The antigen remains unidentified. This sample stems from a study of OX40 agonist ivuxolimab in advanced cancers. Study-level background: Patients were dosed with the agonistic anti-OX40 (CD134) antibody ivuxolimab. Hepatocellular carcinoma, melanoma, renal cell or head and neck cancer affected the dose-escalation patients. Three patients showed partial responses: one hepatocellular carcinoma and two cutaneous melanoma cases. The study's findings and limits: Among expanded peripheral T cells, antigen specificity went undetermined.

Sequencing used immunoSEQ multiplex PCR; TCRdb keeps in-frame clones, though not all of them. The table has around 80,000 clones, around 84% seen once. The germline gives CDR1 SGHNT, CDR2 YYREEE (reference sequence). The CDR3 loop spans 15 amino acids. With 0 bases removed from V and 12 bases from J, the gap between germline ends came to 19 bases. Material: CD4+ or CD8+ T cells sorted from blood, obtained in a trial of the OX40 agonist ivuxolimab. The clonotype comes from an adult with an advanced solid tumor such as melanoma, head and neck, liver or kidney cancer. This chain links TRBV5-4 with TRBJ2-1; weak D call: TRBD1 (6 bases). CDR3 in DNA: TGTGCCAGCAGCTTGGGAGGACAGATAATAAGGGGGCAGTTCTTC. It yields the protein CASSLGGQIIRGQFF.